Each of the 30 T cell receptor beta chains below was sequenced from the same sample in a study of beta chain features in type 1 diabetes. Findings and caveats of the study: Shortening of TCRB CDR3s, moderate but significant, appeared in all four CD4+ subsets of Type 1 diabetes patients.

The authors reverse transcribed all of the isolated RNA, so sequencing captured expressed TCRB transcripts. Assay: immunoSEQ multiplex PCR; the TCRdb copy retains only in-frame clones and omits some. The sample carries 300,000 to 350,000 clones, around 9% recorded once. Their specific antigens are unknown. What was sequenced was central memory CD4+ T cells from blood. These receptor sequences come from a man aged 25-45 years with type 1 diabetes.

At least ten counts were recorded for this clone. The chain uses TRBV7-2 and TRBJ1-5; weak D call: TRBD1 (5 bases). Germline CDR1 SGHTA, CDR2 FQGNSA. The CDR3 contains 16 residues. The V end was cut by 1 base, the J end by 2 bases, with 12 bases between. As DNA, the CDR3 is TGTGCCAGCAGCTTAGAGGTGAGAGGGGGCAATCAGCCCCAGCATTTT. Protein sequence: CASSLEVRGGNQPQHF.

Many counts were recorded for this clone. Other DNA sequences in the same sample also yield this CDR3. This rearrangement joins TRBV6-5 to TRBJ2-2; D might be TRBD1 or TRBD2, each matching 5 bases. Germline V gives CDR1 MNHEY, CDR2 SVGAGI. This CDR3 is built from 15 residues. V was trimmed by 6 bases and J by 1 base, leaving 12 bases between them. The CDR3 here is CASSPGTLNTGELFF. In DNA, the CDR3 is TGTGCCAGCAGCCCCGGGACCTTGAACACCGGGGAGCTGTTTTTT.

V gene TRBV5-4 combines with J gene TRBJ1-2; D may be TRBD1 (6 bases). The CDR3 length is 14 residues. V lost 0 bases, J lost 5 bases, and 11 bases lay in between. Germline V gene data show CDR1 as SGHNT and CDR2 as YYREEE (reference sequence). The CDR3 DNA sequence: TGTGCCAGCAGCTTGGACAGGGTGGGTTATGGCTACACCTTC. This encodes CASSLDRVGYGYTF.

The chain recombines TRBV27 with TRBJ1-2; perhaps TRBD1 as D (5 bases). CDR1 is MNHEY and CDR2 is SMNVEV in the germline V gene (reference sequence). Trimming pared 6 bases from V and 2 bases from J, leaving 13 bases between. The CDR3 extends over 14 amino acids. CDR3 sequence (DNA): TGTGCCAGCAGCATGGTTAGGGGAAACTATGGCTACACCTTC. Amino acid sequence: CASSMVRGNYGYTF.

A few counts support this clone. This chain joins TRBV18 and TRBJ1-2, with D maybe TRBD1 (6 bases). The CDR3 runs to 17 residues. Trimming removed 6 bases at V and 6 bases at J, with 26 bases between. The V gene's germline CDR1 is KGHSH and CDR2 LQKENI. The CDR3 DNA follows: TGTGCCAGCTCCCCCGGACAGCTTCATCAAACTGTAAATGGCTACACCTTC. Translation: CASSPGQLHQTVNGYTF.

This clone was seen a few times. V usage is TRBV19 and J usage is TRBJ2-6, with TRBD1 matching over 12 bases. This CDR3 has 15 amino acids. Per the germline V gene, CDR1 is LNHDA and CDR2 is SQIVND (reference sequence). DNA of the CDR3: TGTGCTGTGGGACAGGGGGCGATCGGGGCCAACGTCCTGACTTTC. Translation: CAVGQGAIGANVLTF.

The chain employs TRBV7-2 and TRBJ1-1; D uncertain. The CDR3 totals 15 residues. CDR1 and CDR2 from the germline V gene are SGHTA and FQGNSA. Trimming cost V 1 base and J 3 bases, with 12 bases left between them. CDR3 bases: TGTGCCAGCAGCTTAGGTAGGGCGTTGCACACTGAAGCTTTCTTT. Protein product: CASSLGRALHTEAFF. The complete variable domain, with remaining parts taken from reference TRBV7-2 and TRBJ1-1, reads GAGVSQSPSNKVTEKGKDVELRCDPISGHTALYWYRQSLGQGLEFLIYFQGNSAPDKSGLPSDRFSAERTGGSVSTLTIQRTQQEDSAVYLCASSLGRALHTEAFFGQGTRLTVV.

This clone was seen a handful of times. The chain has TRBV27 and TRBJ1-2, with 7 nucleotides matching TRBD1. The CDR3 extends over 14 amino acids. Unmatched junction bases numbered 4, after V lost 6 bases and J lost 0 bases. CDR1 and CDR2 (germline): MNHEY, SMNVEV (reference sequence). The CDR3 DNA sequence: TGTGCCAGCAGCCGGGACAGTACTAACTATGGCTACACCTTC. Translating gives CASSRDSTNYGYTF.

As to this clone: An end of the junction does not agree with germline; a read error may underlie this. CDR3 sequence: CASSYQGAREKLFF. CDR3 DNA sequence: TGTGCCAGCAGTTACCAGGGGGCACGAGAAAAACTGTTTTTT. The V call is TRBV10-3, the J call TRBJ1-4; 8 nucleotides align to TRBD1. Germline V lookup: CDR1 ENHRY, CDR2 SYGVKD. The CDR3 is made up of 14 amino acids.

The V gene is TRBV9, the J gene TRBJ1-4; D gene unclear. Germline V gene data show CDR1 as SGDLS and CDR2 as YYNGEE. This CDR3 contains 14 residues. The V gene lost 3 bases and the J gene lost 6 bases, with 12 bases spanning the gap. The CDR3 DNA reads as TGTGCCAGCAGCGGAGGAGCCTCTGATGAAAAACTGTTTTTT. It encodes CASSGGASDEKLFF.

This clone was seen a few times. This chain connects TRBV11-2 to TRBJ1-6; no clear D gene. V lost 1 base to trimming and J lost 0 bases, with 7 bases between them. Germline CDR1 and CDR2: SGHAT and FQNNGV. This CDR3 contains 16 residues. This chain's CDR3 is CASSLVTGSYNSPLHF. CDR3 nucleotides: TGTGCCAGCAGCTTAGTAACGGGCTCCTATAATTCACCCCTCCACTTT.

The chain joins TRBV2 to TRBJ2-5; D ambiguous. With 7 bases removed from V and 1 base from J, the gap between germline ends came to 10 bases. CDR1 SNHLY and CDR2 FYNNEI come from the germline V gene. The CDR3 is 13 amino acids. The CDR3 protein is CASTAILQETQYF. For the CDR3, the DNA is TGTGCCAGCACTGCAATTCTCCAAGAGACCCAGTACTTC.

The chain has TRBV6-6 and TRBJ1-1; 8 bases align to TRBD1. Losses at the gene ends were 5 bases for V and 4 bases for J; bases not matched to a gene: 6. Germline assignment: CDR1 MNHNY and CDR2 SVGAGI (reference sequence). This CDR3 has 14 residues. The CDR3 DNA reads TGTGCCAGCAGTACCAGGACAGGGACCACTGAAGCTTTCTTT. This encodes CASSTRTGTTEAFF.

The chain links TRBV28 to TRBJ2-7, with D uncertain. The CDR3 totals 14 residues. CDR1 and CDR2 (germline): MDHEN, SYDVKM. The germline V and J ends were trimmed by 1 base and 0 bases, with 7 bases remaining between them. CDR3 sequence: CASSLYGISYEQYF. CDR3 DNA sequence: TGTGCCAGCAGTTTATATGGGATCTCCTACGAGCAGTACTTC.

This chain joins TRBV7-2 and TRBJ1-4; possible D gene TRBD1, 5 bases. The CDR3 spans 14 residues. Trimming removed 6 bases at V and 3 bases at J, with 11 bases between. The germline gives CDR1 SGHTA, CDR2 FQGNSA. CDR3 bases: TGTGCCAGCAGTCCAGGGCTCCCTAATGAAAAACTGTTTTTT. Amino acid sequence: CASSPGLPNEKLFF.

V usage is TRBV2 and J usage is TRBJ1-3; perhaps TRBD1 as D (6 bases). From germline, CDR1 is SNHLY and CDR2 FYNNEI. The V and J ends lost 8 bases and 0 bases respectively, with 20 bases between them. The CDR3 has 17 amino acids. The CDR3 here is CASATGHPGGSGNTIYF. The CDR3 nucleotides are TGTGCCAGCGCTACAGGGCACCCGGGGGGCTCTGGAAACACCATATATTTT.

This clone was recorded a few times. The chain joins TRBV7-2 to TRBJ2-3; D uncertain. CDR3 length: 12 residues. The V end lost 3 bases, the J end lost 6 bases, and 7 bases lay between the germline ends. Germline lookup yields CDR1 SGHTA and CDR2 FQGNSA. Written as DNA, the CDR3 is TGTGCCAGCAGCTTCCTTTCCGATACGCAGTATTTT. Protein: CASSFLSDTQYF.

The chain employs TRBV30 and TRBJ2-6; perhaps TRBD1 as D (5 bases). CDR1 and CDR2 (germline): GTSNPN, SVGIG (reference sequence). CDR3 length: 15 residues. V dropped 2 bases and J dropped 0 bases, with 8 bases sitting between them. CDR3 protein: CAWSPTGSGANVLTF. CDR3 bases: TGTGCCTGGAGTCCTACAGGCTCTGGGGCCAACGTCCTGACTTTC.

To note about this clone: It may be a read error: a sequence one base away is much more abundant. The V gene is TRBV15, the J gene TRBJ2-5, with 9 bases lining up with TRBD2. V lost 0 bases, J lost 3 bases, and 2 bases stayed unmatched. CDR1 and CDR2 from the germline V gene are LNHNV and YYDKDF (reference sequence). The CDR3 totals 15 residues. The CDR3 sequence: CATSRDRGGEETQYF. The CDR3 nucleotides read TGTGCCACCAGCAGAGATCGCGGGGGGGAAGAGACCCAGTACTTC.

The J gene is TRBJ2-7, the V gene TRBV19; 7 positions agree with TRBD1. Germline loops: CDR1 LNHDA, CDR2 SQIVND (reference sequence). The CDR3 is made up of 15 amino acids. The V segment lost 5 bases and the J segment 1 base; nucleotides outside the gene matches: 8. CDR3 in amino acids: CASSLRDSLSYEQYF. Written as DNA, the CDR3 is TGTGCCAGTAGTTTACGGGACAGCCTTTCCTACGAGCAGTACTTC.

This clone occurred a few times. J is TRBJ2-2 and V is TRBV5-1, with no clear D. Germline V CDR1 and CDR2: SGHRS, YFSETQ. The CDR3 is 15 amino acids. Trimming cost V 2 bases and J 1 base, with 9 bases left between them. CDR3 loop: CASSFRSENTGELFF. The DNA for the CDR3 is TGCGCCAGCAGCTTCCGGTCGGAGAACACCGGGGAGCTGTTTTTT.

J is TRBJ2-7 and V is TRBV7-9; 10 bases agree with TRBD2. CDR1 SEHNR and CDR2 FQNEAQ come from the germline V gene (reference sequence). This CDR3 has 16 residues. The V and J ends lost 5 bases and 0 bases, in that order; junction bases with no gene match: 7. In DNA, the CDR3 is TGTGCCAGCAGCCGTGGCGCTAGCGGGAGCTCCTACGAGCAGTACTTC. Its protein product is CASSRGASGSSYEQYF.

This sequence joins TRBV7-9 and TRBJ2-7; 8 nucleotides match TRBD2. The CDR3 length is 14 residues. Trimming took 2 bases from V and 6 from J; bases not matched to a gene: 6. From germline, CDR1 is SEHNR and CDR2 FQNEAQ (reference sequence). DNA of the CDR3: TGTGCCAGCAGCTTATCGCGGGGACTAGGCGAGCAGTACTTC. Translated: CASSLSRGLGEQYF.

This clone was counted ten times or more. The chain combines TRBV5-1 with TRBJ1-4; no firm D call. The CDR3 spans 14 residues. V shed 4 bases and J shed 7 bases, with 14 bases lying between them. The germline V gene has CDR1 SGHRS and CDR2 YFSETQ. The CDR3 region is CASSPGEGGEKLFF. CDR3 nucleotide sequence: TGCGCCAGCAGCCCCGGAGAAGGCGGTGAAAAACTGTTTTTT. Full variable domain (rest looked up from reference TRBV5-1 and TRBJ1-4): KAGVTQTPRYLIKTRGQQVTLSCSPISGHRSVSWYQQTPGQGLQFLFEYFSETQRNKGNFPGRFSGRQFSNSRSEMNVSTLELGDSALYLCASSPGEGGEKLFFGSGTQLSVL.

This clone was observed a few times. This chain links TRBV7-2 with TRBJ2-3; 8 bases match TRBD2. CDR3 length: 16 residues. From germline, CDR1 is SGHTA and CDR2 FQGNSA. J was trimmed by 4 bases and V by 5 bases; bases with no gene match: 11. The CDR3 DNA reads TGTGCCAGCAGCCCTCGCGGCGGGGGGTTTGCAGATACGCAGTATTTT. Its translation: CASSPRGGGFADTQYF. The whole variable domain, filled in from reference TRBV7-2 and TRBJ2-3, reads GAGVSQSPSNKVTEKGKDVELRCDPISGHTALYWYRQSLGQGLEFLIYFQGNSAPDKSGLPSDRFSAERTGGSVSTLTIQRTQQEDSAVYLCASSPRGGGFADTQYFGPGTRLTVL.

The chain employs TRBV7-8 and TRBJ1-2, with a possible D match to TRBD1 (5 bases). V was trimmed by 2 bases and J by 7 bases, leaving 14 bases between them. CDR3 size: 14 residues. Germline CDR1 reads SGHVS; CDR2 reads FQNEAQ. CDR3 in DNA: TGTGCCAGCAGCTTAATGCCGGGGGAGCGTGGCTACACCTTC. This sequence encodes CASSLMPGERGYTF.

This clone was seen a few times. The chain joins TRBV7-8 to TRBJ1-4; 10 bases align to TRBD1. V lost 5 bases to trimming and J lost 8 bases; unmatched junction nucleotides: 8. In germline, CDR1 is SGHVS, CDR2 FQNEAQ. The CDR3 is made up of 15 amino acids. The CDR3 DNA sequence: TGTGCCAGCAGCCACCGGGACAGGGGTGGCGAAAAACTGTTTTTT. This encodes CASSHRDRGGEKLFF.

This chain connects TRBV6-1 to TRBJ1-6; TRBD1 might be the D (5 bases). CDR1 MNHNS and CDR2 SASEGT come from the germline V gene. With 6 bases removed from V and 7 bases from J, the gap between germline ends came to 13 bases. The CDR3 covers 14 residues. CDR3: CASSRGGENSPLHF. The DNA of the CDR3 is TGTGCCAGCAGCCGGGGGGGAGAGAATTCACCCCTCCACTTT.

This chain joins TRBV29-1 and TRBJ2-5; D is undetermined. This CDR3 is built from 13 residues. V dropped 0 bases and J dropped 4 bases, with 9 bases sitting between them. Per germline, CDR1 SQVTM and CDR2 ANQGSEA. The CDR3 region has the DNA TGCAGCGTTGAAGATCGCTGGGCAGAGACCCAGTACTTC. Its translation: CSVEDRWAETQYF.

This clone was found a few times. The V call is TRBV5-1, the J call TRBJ2-1; D gene uncertain. The germline V gene has CDR1 SGHRS and CDR2 YFSETQ. The V end was cut by 7 bases, the J end by 4 bases, with 15 bases between. The CDR3 is 14 residues long. The CDR3, as DNA: TGCGCCAGCGGGGTGGGCGGAACATACAATGAGCAGTTCTTC. This translates into CASGVGGTYNEQFF.